This T cell receptor beta chain was observed in a study of cytomegalovirus exposure and HLA in healthy donors. The CDR3 extends over 17 amino acids. Germline assignment: CDR1 SGHRS and CDR2 YFSETQ. About this clone itself: Its antigen is currently unknown. The junction does not match germline at one end; this may be a read error.

Amplification used 60 Vbeta primers and 13 Jbeta primers. Generated by immunoSEQ multiplex PCR, the TCRdb table keeps only in-frame clones and is missing some. This table has some 160,000 clones, roughly 84% appearing once. Study-level findings and limits: In vitro, a few CMV-associated chains proved specific for CMV antigens. Across HLA loci, a later analysis found differing TCR association rates, with DRB1 most and HLA-C fewest. TCR beta chain V- and J-gene trimming was linked, in a later analysis, to a missense variant in DCLRE1C. Several top significant clusters appeared, in a later analysis, to be linked to common viral pathogens.

The chain combines TRBV5-1 with TRBJ2-7, with TRBD2 identical over 11 bases. Sequenced: PBMCs. The TCR sequence derives from a man younger than 30 in good health and CMV-seronegative. The CDR3 DNA reads TGCGCCAGCAGCTCGGGCATTACTAGCGGGAGCTCCCACGAGCAGTACTTC. This encodes CASSSGITSGSSHEQYF.